These T cell receptor beta chains were read from a single sample in a study of T cell repertoires in cytomegalovirus infection. TCRdb reanalysed the reads using MiXCR and keeps one entry per CDR3 protein. The sample yields about 340,000 distinct CDR3 sequences, approximately 32% seen once. Antigens for these TCRs are unknown. The sample consisted of cultured PBMCs, taken from culture after CMV antigen stimulation. These receptors all stem from a human donor in good health (CMV status not recorded). Some clones in this sample may be carry-over from other donors' samples. The CDR3 runs from the conserved cysteine through the conserved F or W. Each record gives: V gene, J gene, clone size, D gene, CDR3 DNA, CDR3 protein. D genes are given only for firm matches. Rows may omit the clone size; those that give it use once, few, many or a size class.

v_call: TRBV10-3
j_call: TRBJ2-3
clone_size: many
d_call: NA
cdr3_nt: TGTGCCATCAAGGGGATGGTTAGCACAGATACGCAGTATTTT
cdr3_aa: CAIKGMVSTDTQYF

v_call: TRBV25-1
j_call: TRBJ2-5
clone_size: few
d_call: TRBD2
cdr3_nt: TGTGCCAGCAGTGAATCCGGGACTAGCGACCAAGAGACCCAGTACTTC
cdr3_aa: CASSESGTSDQETQYF

v_call: TRBV6-1
j_call: TRBJ1-2
clone_size: NA
d_call: NA
cdr3_nt: TGTGCCAGCAGTGAACACAGCAACTATGGCTACACCTTC
cdr3_aa: CASSEHSNYGYTF

v_call: TRBV11-2
j_call: TRBJ2-1
clone_size: NA
d_call: TRBD1
cdr3_nt: TGTGCCAGCAGTTGGTCGGGGACAGGGGGCAATGAGCAGTTCTTC
cdr3_aa: CASSWSGTGGNEQFF

v_call: TRBV7-2
j_call: TRBJ2-5
clone_size: few
d_call: NA
cdr3_nt: TGTGCCAGCAGCTACAGGGAGATGTCGGAGACCCAGTACTTC
cdr3_aa: CASSYREMSETQYF

v_call: TRBV14
j_call: TRBJ1-2
clone_size: NA
d_call: NA
cdr3_nt: TGTGCCAGCAGCCCGGGAGGAAATGGCTACACCTTC
cdr3_aa: CASSPGGNGYTF

v_call: TRBV19
j_call: TRBJ2-7
clone_size: NA
d_call: NA
cdr3_nt: TGTGCCAGTAGTATTGGATCGGTCGGACCCTACGAGCAGTACTTC
cdr3_aa: CASSIGSVGPYEQYF

v_call: TRBV4-2
j_call: TRBJ2-7
clone_size: NA
d_call: NA
cdr3_nt: TGTGCCAGCAGCCAAGCCGGGGGGCAGGGAACCTACGAGCAGTACTTC
cdr3_aa: CASSQAGGQGTYEQYF

v_call: TRBV12-3/TRBV12-4
j_call: TRBJ2-3
clone_size: NA
d_call: NA
cdr3_nt: TGTGCCAGCAGTCGAGGCCTCTTAGGGGATACGCAGTATTTT
cdr3_aa: CASSRGLLGDTQYF

v_call: TRBV7-8
j_call: TRBJ2-3
clone_size: many
d_call: TRBD2
cdr3_nt: TGTGCCAGCAGCACTAGCGGGAGGGCGGATACGCAGTATTTT
cdr3_aa: CASSTSGRADTQYF

v_call: TRBV11-2
j_call: TRBJ1-1
clone_size: NA
d_call: NA
cdr3_nt: TGTGCCAGCAGCTTAGGACAGCGGGCTGAAGCTTTCTTT
cdr3_aa: CASSLGQRAEAFF

v_call: TRBV27
j_call: TRBJ2-1
clone_size: few
d_call: NA
cdr3_nt: TGTGCCAGCAGTTCGGGACGTTCCCGGGGCAATGAGCAGTTCTTC
cdr3_aa: CASSSGRSRGNEQFF

v_call: TRBV6-5
j_call: TRBJ1-1
clone_size: few
d_call: NA
cdr3_nt: TGTGCCAGCAGTTACTCGAAGGGGCTGGGGGCCGAAGCTTTCTTT
cdr3_aa: CASSYSKGLGAEAFF

v_call: TRBV6-5
j_call: TRBJ1-1
clone_size: NA
d_call: TRBD1
cdr3_nt: TGTGCCAGCAGTTACTTAAGCAGGGGGTACACTGAAGCTTTCTTT
cdr3_aa: CASSYLSRGYTEAFF

v_call: TRBV29-1
j_call: TRBJ2-7
clone_size: few
d_call: TRBD1
cdr3_nt: TGCAGCGCCCGGGACAGCCTCTACGAGCAGTACTTC
cdr3_aa: CSARDSLYEQYF

v_call: TRBV28
j_call: TRBJ1-1
clone_size: NA
d_call: NA
cdr3_nt: TGTGCCAGCCGATACCTAAGATTAGGGTTGAACACTGAAGCTTTCTTT
cdr3_aa: CASRYLRLGLNTEAFF

v_call: TRBV6-6
j_call: TRBJ2-5
clone_size: NA
d_call: TRBD2
cdr3_nt: TGTGCCAGCAGCAAACTAGCGGGGGACCGAGAGACCCAGTACTTC
cdr3_aa: CASSKLAGDRETQYF

v_call: TRBV7-2
j_call: TRBJ2-3
clone_size: few
d_call: TRBD2
cdr3_nt: TGTGCCAGCAGCTTCGGACTAGCAGGAGATACGCAGTATTTT
cdr3_aa: CASSFGLAGDTQYF

v_call: TRBV7-2
j_call: TRBJ1-1
clone_size: NA
d_call: NA
cdr3_nt: TGTGCCAGCAGCTTAGCAGCGGGCAGGGTGAACACTGAAGCTTTCTTT
cdr3_aa: CASSLAAGRVNTEAFF

v_call: TRBV7-9
j_call: TRBJ2-2
clone_size: NA
d_call: TRBD2
cdr3_nt: TGTGCCAGCAGCTTCATCGAGCGGGAGGGTACCGGGGAGCTGTTTTTT
cdr3_aa: CASSFIEREGTGELFF

v_call: TRBV12-3/TRBV12-4
j_call: TRBJ2-5
clone_size: many
d_call: NA
cdr3_nt: TGTGCCAGCAGTACCCCCGGGCTGTATCAAGAGACCCAGTACTTC
cdr3_aa: CASSTPGLYQETQYF

v_call: TRBV10-3
j_call: TRBJ1-2
clone_size: NA
d_call: TRBD1
cdr3_nt: TGTGCCATCCGGAGCCAGGGACAGGGAAACTATGGCTACACCTTC
cdr3_aa: CAIRSQGQGNYGYTF

v_call: TRBV4-1
j_call: TRBJ1-4
clone_size: NA
d_call: NA
cdr3_nt: TGCGCCAGCAGCGCCATTCAGCGTTCTGAAAAACTGTTTTTT
cdr3_aa: CASSAIQRSEKLFF

v_call: TRBV25-1
j_call: TRBJ2-1
clone_size: NA
d_call: NA
cdr3_nt: TGTGCCAGCAGGAGATTACATGAGCAGTTCTTC
cdr3_aa: CASRRLHEQFF

v_call: TRBV2
j_call: TRBJ1-1
clone_size: NA
d_call: TRBD1
cdr3_nt: TGTGCCAGCAGTGAACGGCTTTGGACAGGGGGAGGCACTGAAGCTTTCTTT
cdr3_aa: CASSERLWTGGGTEAFF

v_call: TRBV15
j_call: TRBJ2-7
clone_size: NA
d_call: TRBD1
cdr3_nt: TGTGCCACCAGCCGCCTTGGACAGGGTGCCGAGCAGTACTTC
cdr3_aa: CATSRLGQGAEQYF

v_call: TRBV7-2
j_call: TRBJ2-3
clone_size: NA
d_call: NA
cdr3_nt: TGTGCCAGCAGCTTACAACTTTATACGGGCCCTAGCACAGATACGCAGTATTTT
cdr3_aa: CASSLQLYTGPSTDTQYF

v_call: TRBV6-1
j_call: TRBJ2-7
clone_size: NA
d_call: NA
cdr3_nt: TGTGCCAGCAGTGAAGGGGGGAGGGGGGGCTACGAGCAGTACTTC
cdr3_aa: CASSEGGRGGYEQYF

v_call: TRBV7-2
j_call: TRBJ1-2
clone_size: many
d_call: TRBD1
cdr3_nt: TGTGCCAGCAGCTCAGGGACAGGGGCTAACTATGGCTACACCTTC
cdr3_aa: CASSSGTGANYGYTF

v_call: TRBV15
j_call: TRBJ2-7
clone_size: NA
d_call: TRBD1
cdr3_nt: TGTGCCACCAGCGGTCCCGGGACAGGGATCAACGAGCAGTACTTC
cdr3_aa: CATSGPGTGINEQYF

v_call: TRBV5-1
j_call: TRBJ2-5
clone_size: NA
d_call: NA
cdr3_nt: TGCGCCAGCAGCTCGTCGACCCTGGCGGGCCAAGAGACCCAGTACTTC
cdr3_aa: CASSSSTLAGQETQYF

v_call: TRBV20-1
j_call: TRBJ2-1
clone_size: few
d_call: TRBD2
cdr3_nt: TGCAGTGCCCTTTTAGCGGGTGTACGGAATGAGCAGTTCTTC
cdr3_aa: CSALLAGVRNEQFF

v_call: TRBV12-3/TRBV12-4
j_call: TRBJ2-5
clone_size: NA
d_call: TRBD1
cdr3_nt: TGTGCCAGCAGGGGACAGTTGCAAGAGACCCAGTACTTC
cdr3_aa: CASRGQLQETQYF

v_call: TRBV6-6
j_call: TRBJ1-1
clone_size: NA
d_call: TRBD1
cdr3_nt: TGTGCCAGCAGACCAGGGGGCATGAACACTGAAGCTTTCTTT
cdr3_aa: CASRPGGMNTEAFF

v_call: TRBV6-5
j_call: TRBJ2-3
clone_size: many
d_call: TRBD2
cdr3_nt: TGTGCCAGCAGTTACCCTACCGGGGGGTCTAGCACAGATACGCAGTATTTT
cdr3_aa: CASSYPTGGSSTDTQYF

v_call: TRBV7-6
j_call: TRBJ2-4
clone_size: many
d_call: NA
cdr3_nt: TGTGCCAGCAGCTTAGATCCAGGGCGCTGGGGGGCCAAAAACATTCAGTACTTC
cdr3_aa: CASSLDPGRWGAKNIQYF

v_call: TRBV10-3
j_call: TRBJ2-3
clone_size: NA
d_call: NA
cdr3_nt: TGTGCCATCAGCGGGGCGCGCCCAGATACGCAGTATTTT
cdr3_aa: CAISGARPDTQYF

v_call: TRBV7-9
j_call: TRBJ1-5
clone_size: many
d_call: NA
cdr3_nt: TGTGCCAGCAGCTTAGTAGATAGCAATCAGCCCCAGCATTTT
cdr3_aa: CASSLVDSNQPQHF

v_call: TRBV7-2
j_call: TRBJ2-1
clone_size: NA
d_call: TRBD1
cdr3_nt: TGTGCCAGCAGCTTAGTGGACAGGGCTATGGATGAGCAGTTCTTC
cdr3_aa: CASSLVDRAMDEQFF

v_call: TRBV7-9
j_call: TRBJ2-7
clone_size: few
d_call: TRBD2
cdr3_nt: TGTGCCAGCAGCTTGGGACTAGCGGAATACTACGAGCAGTACTTC
cdr3_aa: CASSLGLAEYYEQYF

v_call: TRBV7-2
j_call: TRBJ2-3
clone_size: NA
d_call: NA
cdr3_nt: TGTGCCAGCAGCTCCGATTACACAGATACGCAGTATTTT
cdr3_aa: CASSSDYTDTQYF

v_call: TRBV7-2
j_call: TRBJ2-3
clone_size: many
d_call: TRBD2
cdr3_nt: TGTGCCAGCAGCCCGGGACTAGCGGGGGCCAATCCTAGCACAGATACGCAGTATTTT
cdr3_aa: CASSPGLAGANPSTDTQYF

v_call: TRBV7-8
j_call: TRBJ1-1
clone_size: NA
d_call: NA
cdr3_nt: TGTGCCAGCAGCTTTAACGTGGCGGGCACTGAAGCTTTCTTT
cdr3_aa: CASSFNVAGTEAFF

v_call: TRBV6-2/TRBV6-3
j_call: TRBJ1-1
clone_size: few
d_call: NA
cdr3_nt: TGTGCCAGCAGTTACTCCAGACAGACCGGGAGCACTGAAGCTTTCTTT
cdr3_aa: CASSYSRQTGSTEAFF

v_call: TRBV27
j_call: TRBJ2-6
clone_size: few
d_call: NA
cdr3_nt: TGTGCCAGCAGAACCCCAGGGTCTGGGGCCAACGTCCTGACTTTC
cdr3_aa: CASRTPGSGANVLTF

v_call: TRBV7-4
j_call: TRBJ2-2
clone_size: NA
d_call: NA
cdr3_nt: TGTGCCAGCAGCGCCGGGACAGCGGGACCCGGGGAGCTGTTTTTT
cdr3_aa: CASSAGTAGPGELFF

v_call: TRBV28
j_call: TRBJ1-2
clone_size: many
d_call: NA
cdr3_nt: TGTGCCAGCAGTTCCCCGGACGGGTATTATGGCTACACCTTC
cdr3_aa: CASSSPDGYYGYTF

v_call: TRBV6-8
j_call: TRBJ2-7
clone_size: NA
d_call: TRBD1
cdr3_nt: TGTGCCAGCAAACTCGACAGGGCCAGCTCCTACGAGCAGTACTTC
cdr3_aa: CASKLDRASSYEQYF

v_call: TRBV7-3
j_call: TRBJ2-1
clone_size: NA
d_call: TRBD2
cdr3_nt: TGTGCCAGCAGCCCAGGAACTAGCGGGGGGGGTAATGAGCAGTTCTTC
cdr3_aa: CASSPGTSGGGNEQFF

v_call: TRBV20-1
j_call: TRBJ1-3
clone_size: NA
d_call: TRBD1
cdr3_nt: TGCAGTGCTAGAGCCCCCACAGGGGAGTGGGGAAACACCATATATTTT
cdr3_aa: CSARAPTGEWGNTIYF

v_call: TRBV5-4
j_call: TRBJ2-4
clone_size: few
d_call: NA
cdr3_nt: TGTGCCAGCAGCTTGCCGGGGCTTCTAGCCAAAAACATTCAGTACTTC
cdr3_aa: CASSLPGLLAKNIQYF

v_call: TRBV19
j_call: TRBJ2-1
clone_size: NA
d_call: TRBD1
cdr3_nt: TGTGCCAGTAGTTCGGACAGGGAAGCCTACAATGAGCAGTTCTTC
cdr3_aa: CASSSDREAYNEQFF

v_call: TRBV10-3
j_call: TRBJ2-7
clone_size: NA
d_call: TRBD2
cdr3_nt: TGTGCCATCAGGCCCGGGACTAGCGGCTACGAGCAGTACTTC
cdr3_aa: CAIRPGTSGYEQYF

v_call: TRBV6-5
j_call: TRBJ2-7
clone_size: NA
d_call: NA
cdr3_nt: TGTGCCAGCAGTCTAATCTACAGGGACTCCTACGAGCAGTACTTC
cdr3_aa: CASSLIYRDSYEQYF

v_call: TRBV6-5
j_call: TRBJ2-2
clone_size: few
d_call: NA
cdr3_nt: TGTGCCAGCAGACCGGATCAAGGGGTCACCGGGGAGCTGTTTTTT
cdr3_aa: CASRPDQGVTGELFF

v_call: TRBV7-9
j_call: TRBJ2-7
clone_size: few
d_call: NA
cdr3_nt: TGTGCCAGCAGCTTTGTACAGGGCCAGGCGGCCTCCTACGAGCAGTACTTC
cdr3_aa: CASSFVQGQAASYEQYF